The present T cell receptor (beta chain) was sequenced within a study of cytomegalovirus exposure and HLA in healthy donors (dated by TCRdb to 2017 to 2019). Regarding the complete study: In an earlier analysis of several hundred of the donors, 276 Gb of sequence data and 90 million to 120 million unique TCR beta sequences from about 179 million T cells were reported. Approximately 310 gigabases of sequencing data and 70 million to 85 million unique TCR sequences were included in an early release covering several hundred HLA-typed donors. Of the 350 to 400 genotyped donors, approximately 83% fell in the genetic ancestry cluster associated with self-reported Caucasian donors. The study was designed to test whether signatures of past pathogen exposure could be identified by cataloging public T cell receptors. Using immunosequencing, the study profiled T cell repertoires from about 610 subjects and related those repertoires to cytomegalovirus serostatus. Along with the approximately 700-subject first cohort, a separate validation cohort of around 120 different subjects was used. To predict cytomegalovirus infection status, the study brought together high-throughput TCR immunosequencing, statistical association of individual TCRs with disease status, and machine learning. To study patterns of TCR occurrence, a later analysis re-analyzed previously published TCR beta repertoires from 666 donors and added high-resolution HLA genotyping. Rather than using new phenotypic data, the later analysis identified candidate immune exposures from TCR beta sequences and from how often those sequences occurred across donors. To decide whether each TCR beta V gene segment behaved as functional or pseudogenic, an earlier analysis of fewer than 750 of the donors relied on high-throughput TCR beta sequencing. Donor age, sex, ethnicity and CMV serostatus were compiled together with the repertoire data. A later genetic analysis used genome-wide SNP genotypes for about 65% of the roughly 700 donors, treating that subset as a discovery cohort. Every discovery cohort repertoire had been produced on one sequencing platform. Class I and class II HLA loci were covered by the typing at four-digit resolution. Typing coverage differed by locus: A, B, C, DRB1 and DQB1 were typed in about 620-630 donors, DQA1 in 522, DPA1 in around 580, and DPB1 in 450 to 490. Because of strong linkage in the cohort, 5 or 6 DR-DQ haplotypes were treated as single units for association and clustering. Among some 410 genotyped donors of the cohort, an average of 235,054 unique TCR beta nucleotide sequences were sequenced per donor, around a sixth of them non-productive. Here is what the overall study found, with its caveats: Roughly uniform sequencing depth across donors was assumed in presence/absence analyses, although this assumption may not hold. In a later analysis, 15,000 to 20,000 TCR beta sequences were associated with specific HLA alleles at a false discovery rate of 0.05. The study listed 170 or so TCR beta chains as associated with cytomegalovirus. A cluster of highly shared sequence variants was judged likely to represent a technical artifact of the sequencing pipeline. Compared with equally common non-associated chains, HLA-associated TCR beta chains in a later analysis were more clonally expanded and had lower generation probabilities. In a later genetic analysis, a missense DCLRE1C variant was associated with V-gene and J-gene trimming of TCR beta chains, and the association was replicated in an independent cohort. A further reported finding was that TCR beta sequences accurately predicted the HLA-A and HLA-B alleles for most subjects in the first cohort. For the cohort, immune exposure information was limited to CMV serostatus. According to a later analysis, TCR association rates differed among HLA loci, with DRB1 alleles showing the most associated TCRs and HLA-C alleles showing the fewest. Broadly in line with IMGT annotations, most TCR beta V segments showed up in productive rearrangements about 87% or about 30% of the time in an earlier analysis of around 550 of the donors. In vitro tests confirmed that a few of the cytomegalovirus-associated TCR beta chains recognize cytomegalovirus antigens. In a later analysis, most CMV-associated TCR beta chains were found to appear HLA-restricted, with HLA associations seemingly driven largely by CMV exposure. When HLA alleles, especially DR and DQ, strongly co-occurred, TCR associations were difficult to assign to individual alleles. Because the 87-base-pair reads could not distinguish some IMGT-functional V segments, including TRBV6-2 and TRBV6-3, those segments were excluded. The cohort was sequenced for TCR beta chains only, and without alpha or paired-chain data the features that could be detected were limited. Because some donors lacked HLA typing at each locus, the association tests relied only on the typed subset. A later genetic analysis reported fewer N-insertions in productive TCRs among donors in an Asian-associated ancestry cluster than the approximately 670-donor mean. Most TCR sequences were seen in very few donors, while some public TCRs were found in many individuals. The classifier was reported to diagnose cytomegalovirus status with high specificity and sensitivity in both the original cohort and the validation cohort. A later analysis reported that several top co-occurrence clusters appeared linked to parvovirus B19, influenza, CMV and Epstein-Barr virus. Linkage disequilibrium might explain the correlated functional status among segregating V segments, but an unknown experimental factor could not be ruled out. The authors suggested that the approach could potentially be generalized to other disease states and immunological phenotypes. Because counts were too low, roughly 16 rarely observed V segments, including chromosome 9 orphons, were excluded from the earlier analysis of about 500 of the donors.

The cohort comprised some 680 healthy bone marrow donors. All cohort members were sampled while nominally healthy, although unrecorded immune exposures were likely present. The donor was CMV seropositive and was included in the group of approximately 300 seropositive cohort members. A peripheral blood sample was collected from each donor, and TCR beta sequencing was performed on peripheral blood mononuclear cells. The Qiagen DNeasy Blood Extraction Kit was used to extract genomic DNA from the blood cell samples. CDR1 and CDR2, looked up from the germline V gene (reference sequence), are GTSNPN and SVGIG. The trim is 0 bases for V and 3 bases for J, with a gap of 15 bases between the germline ends. From cysteine to phenylalanine, the CDR3 is 16 amino acids long. The CDR3 DNA has 48 bases and is translated from base 1. Note on this clone: What antigen it recognizes has not been identified. One base away there is no much larger clone; base qualities are not given.

Preparation of the library involved the immunoSEQ multiplex PCR assay. The multiplex PCR relied on a mix of 60 forward primers for TCR Vbeta segments and 13 reverse primers for TCR Jbeta segments. A multiplex PCR assay on genomic DNA amplified the CDR3 region of rearranged TCR beta genes. The Illumina HiSeq System was used to sequence the amplified TCR beta libraries as 87-base-pair reads. Concerning the study's data processing: A later analysis tallied around 80 million unique TCR beta chains across the 660 or so repertoires, and approximately 12 million of those chains were shared by two or more donors. Raw reads were error-corrected and collapsed into unique sequences by a nearest-neighbor algorithm in which closely related sequences were merged to remove PCR and sequencing errors. Alignment of CDR3 sequences to IMGT reference sequences was used to assign V, D and J gene segments. For a sequence to be retained, at least a six-nucleotide match to both a V gene segment and a J gene segment was required. A rearrangement counted as productive if the CDR3 had no stop codons and remained in frame with V and J, and every other rearrangement counted as non-productive. CDR3 was defined according to IMGT convention as the region running from the second conserved V-encoded cysteine to the conserved J-encoded phenylalanine. Sequences without an unambiguous match to a single V gene segment were excluded from the earlier analysis of several hundred of the donors. An earlier analysis of around 600 of the donors classified V segments as functional when productive rearrangements were above 56.7% and as segregating when the standard deviation between donors was above 5%. To diagnose cytomegalovirus status from the catalog of TCR beta chain sequences, a statistical classification framework was built. In a later analysis, V and J genes were assigned by comparing TCR nucleotide sequences against IMGT/GENE-DB human TR gene sequences. The TCRdist pipeline was used in a later analysis to assign CDR3 sequences and most-parsimonious VDJ recombination scenarios. A later analysis defined each TCR beta chain by its CDR3 amino acid sequence plus V-gene family, and excluded reads lacking a unique V-gene family. In a later analysis, 450 to 600 highly shared, low-generation-probability nucleotide sequences were removed to address suspected cross-contamination and a sequencing artifact. In a later analysis, a clonal expansion index for each public chain was calculated from normalized within-repertoire ranks of inferred template counts. A later analysis computed generation probabilities with a VDJ recombination model fitted to out-of-frame rearrangements, and checked the results against IGoR. In a later analysis, TCR-TCR, TCR-HLA and TCR-CMV co-occurrence was scored with hypergeometric tests, and a repertoire-size bias correction was applied to TCR pairs. A later analysis estimated false discovery rates by permuting HLA or CMV assignments 20 times. In a later analysis, co-occurring TCRs were grouped using DBSCAN, and TCRdist sequence similarity was added for clustering within HLA-allele-positive subsets. Repertoires with fewer than 30,000 or more than 120,000 public chains were left out of co-occurrence clustering, as were four to six repertoires with anomalous nucleotide sharing. Not all clones reach the TCRdb copy of this immuneACCESS table, which keeps in-frame sequences only. Checked studies attribute under half of the gap to unresolved V genes and leave the rest unexplained. Clone size and the V and J calls come from that table; the DNA yielded D and trimming. The sample table shows about 170,000 clones, and about 75% are seen once. The ten largest clones capture 2.5% to 3% of the sample.

The origin of this receptor is a woman aged 45 to 65 in good health and CMV-seropositive. Sequencing was done on a sample of PBMCs. Recombination linked TRBV30 to TRBJ1-5; a confident D gene designation cannot be given. This receptor carries the CDR3 CAWSVQGLGNNQPQHF. The DNA reads TGTGCCTGGAGTGTACAAGGACTTGGGAACAATCAGCCCCAGCATTTT.